The rows below give T cell receptor beta chains drawn from one sample of a study of blood T cell repertoires in COVID-19. Sequencing was performed with immunoSEQ multiplex PCR; in TCRdb, only in-frame clones are kept and a portion is missing. The sample contains 53,000 or so clones, 75% to 80% of which appear only once. The sequenced sample was peripheral blood. These receptor sequences come from a man in his 70s with active or convalescent COVID-19. Both conserved end residues are part of each CDR3. The order of the fields is J gene, V gene, D gene, clone size, CDR3 DNA, CDR3 protein. A D gene is named only where the DNA matches it firmly. Expanded clones get a size class; other rows say once, few or many, or leave the size out.

j_call: TRBJ1-4
v_call: TRBV29-1
d_call: TRBD1
clone_size: -
cdr3_nt: TGCAGCGTGGGGGGGACAGGGTCAAATCAAAAACTGTTTTTT
cdr3_aa: CSVGGTGSNQKLFF

j_call: TRBJ1-4
v_call: TRBV27
d_call: -
clone_size: -
cdr3_nt: TGTGCCAGCAGTTCCGAGATTAATGAAAAACTGTTTTTT
cdr3_aa: CASSSEINEKLFF

j_call: TRBJ2-2
v_call: TRBV6-2/TRBV6-3
d_call: -
clone_size: -
cdr3_nt: TGTGCCAGCAGTTACTTACAGGGCGGCGGGGAGCTGTTTTTT
cdr3_aa: CASSYLQGGGELFF

j_call: TRBJ1-1
v_call: TRBV4-3
d_call: -
clone_size: few
cdr3_nt: TGCGCCAGCAGCCAAGCCAGGGTAGGGACTGAAGCTTTCTTT
cdr3_aa: CASSQARVGTEAFF

j_call: TRBJ2-1
v_call: TRBV2
d_call: -
clone_size: -
cdr3_nt: TGTGCCAGTCTGGGGATTAGCGGTTTAAATGAGCAGTTCTTC
cdr3_aa: CASLGISGLNEQFF

j_call: TRBJ2-6
v_call: TRBV5-1
d_call: TRBD2
clone_size: -
cdr3_nt: TGCGCCAGCAGCTTAAGCGGGAGCTCTGGGGCCAACGTCCTGACTTTC
cdr3_aa: CASSLSGSSGANVLTF

j_call: TRBJ2-4
v_call: TRBV29-1
d_call: -
clone_size: -
cdr3_nt: TGCAGCGTTGAAGAACGGTTAGCCAAAAACATTCAGTACTTC
cdr3_aa: CSVEERLAKNIQYF

j_call: TRBJ1-4
v_call: TRBV27
d_call: -
clone_size: -
cdr3_nt: TGTGCCAGCAGTCCCCAGGGCAGGGAAGTGGGAAAACTGTTTTTT
cdr3_aa: CASSPQGREVGKLFF

j_call: TRBJ1-2
v_call: TRBV7-9
d_call: TRBD1
clone_size: few
cdr3_nt: TGTGCCAGCAGCAGGACAGGGTCGAGGGCCCAAATGGATGGCTACACCTTC
cdr3_aa: CASSRTGSRAQMDGYTF

j_call: TRBJ2-1
v_call: TRBV10-3
d_call: TRBD2
clone_size: few
cdr3_nt: TGTGCCATCAGTGTAGCGGGAGGGCCCACTGAGCAGTTCTTC
cdr3_aa: CAISVAGGPTEQFF

j_call: TRBJ1-1
v_call: TRBV12-5
d_call: -
clone_size: once
cdr3_nt: TGTGCTAGTGGATGGGGGCCAGACACTGAAGCTTTCTTT
cdr3_aa: CASGWGPDTEAFF

j_call: TRBJ2-7
v_call: TRBV19
d_call: TRBD1
clone_size: -
cdr3_nt: TGTGCCAGTAGTACCGACAGGGATTTGGAGCAGTACTTC
cdr3_aa: CASSTDRDLEQYF

j_call: TRBJ2-3
v_call: TRBV27
d_call: -
clone_size: -
cdr3_nt: TGTGCCAGCAGTCGCACAGGATGGGGCGTCACAGATACGCAGTATTTT
cdr3_aa: CASSRTGWGVTDTQYF

j_call: TRBJ2-2
v_call: TRBV19
d_call: TRBD1
clone_size: -
cdr3_nt: TGTGCCAGTAGTCGGACACAGGGGTGGGGGGAGCTGTTTTTT
cdr3_aa: CASSRTQGWGELFF

j_call: TRBJ2-5
v_call: TRBV5-1
d_call: TRBD1
clone_size: -
cdr3_nt: TGCGCCAGCAGCCGCCGGGACAGGGGGCAGGAGACCCAGTACTTC
cdr3_aa: CASSRRDRGQETQYF

j_call: TRBJ2-3
v_call: TRBV11-2
d_call: -
clone_size: -
cdr3_nt: TGTGCCAGCAGCCCAGCGGTAAGCACAGATACGCAGTATTTT
cdr3_aa: CASSPAVSTDTQYF

j_call: TRBJ2-7
v_call: TRBV7-2
d_call: TRBD1
clone_size: -
cdr3_nt: TGTGCCAGCAGCTTCGACGGGACAGCCTACGAGCAGTACTTC
cdr3_aa: CASSFDGTAYEQYF

j_call: TRBJ1-2
v_call: TRBV6-2/TRBV6-3
d_call: -
clone_size: few
cdr3_nt: TGTGCCAGCAGTTTCGCCCTCGGGAGGGTTGCTGGCTACACCTTC
cdr3_aa: CASSFALGRVAGYTF

j_call: TRBJ1-2
v_call: TRBV19
d_call: -
clone_size: -
cdr3_nt: TGTGCCAGTAGTATTGACAGTTACTATGGCTACACCTTC
cdr3_aa: CASSIDSYYGYTF

j_call: TRBJ1-3
v_call: TRBV6-2/TRBV6-3
d_call: -
clone_size: few
cdr3_nt: TGTGCCAGCAGCCCCGCGAATCTGAGAAACACCATATATTTT
cdr3_aa: CASSPANLRNTIYF

j_call: TRBJ2-7
v_call: TRBV4-1
d_call: -
clone_size: -
cdr3_nt: TGCGCCAGCAGCCAAGTGGTTGGGCTAATTTCCTACGAGCAGTACTTC
cdr3_aa: CASSQVVGLISYEQYF

j_call: TRBJ1-2
v_call: TRBV19
d_call: TRBD1
clone_size: few
cdr3_nt: TGTGCCAGTAGTATCCCCAATCCGGGACAGACATATGGCTACACCTTC
cdr3_aa: CASSIPNPGQTYGYTF

j_call: TRBJ2-7
v_call: TRBV4-1
d_call: -
clone_size: -
cdr3_nt: TGCGCCAGCAGCCGCCTATGGGGGGCGGGGGACACCTCCTACGAGCAGTACTTC
cdr3_aa: CASSRLWGAGDTSYEQYF

j_call: TRBJ1-5
v_call: TRBV2
d_call: -
clone_size: -
cdr3_nt: TGTGCCAGCAGTGAAAACAGGGCTAGCAATCAGCCCCAGCATTTT
cdr3_aa: CASSENRASNQPQHF

j_call: TRBJ2-3
v_call: TRBV5-1
d_call: -
clone_size: few
cdr3_nt: TGCGCCAGCAGCTTAGTAAGCGGCCCCACAGATACGCAGTATTTT
cdr3_aa: CASSLVSGPTDTQYF

j_call: TRBJ1-2
v_call: TRBV6-5
d_call: TRBD1
clone_size: -
cdr3_nt: TGTGCCAGCAAACAGGGGGACTATGGCTACACCTTC
cdr3_aa: CASKQGDYGYTF

j_call: TRBJ1-4
v_call: TRBV2
d_call: -
clone_size: -
cdr3_nt: TGTGCCAGCAGCGGGGATCAAACCACTAATGAAAAACTGTTTTTT
cdr3_aa: CASSGDQTTNEKLFF

j_call: TRBJ2-1
v_call: TRBV24-1
d_call: -
clone_size: few
cdr3_nt: TGTGCCACCAGTGATCACCGGGACTCCGCCTACAATGAGCAGTTCTTC
cdr3_aa: CATSDHRDSAYNEQFF

j_call: TRBJ1-4
v_call: TRBV5-1
d_call: -
clone_size: few
cdr3_nt: TGCGCCAGCAGCTTGGGACAGAGTGAAAAACTGTTTTTT
cdr3_aa: CASSLGQSEKLFF

j_call: TRBJ2-2
v_call: TRBV7-2
d_call: TRBD1
clone_size: -
cdr3_nt: TGTGCCAGCAGCTTCACCGGGACAGGGGTTATCGGGGAGCTGTTTTTT
cdr3_aa: CASSFTGTGVIGELFF

j_call: TRBJ1-3
v_call: TRBV7-6
d_call: TRBD1
clone_size: -
cdr3_nt: TGTGCCAGCAGCTTAGGACAGGGGACAGGAAACACCATATATTTT
cdr3_aa: CASSLGQGTGNTIYF

j_call: TRBJ2-7
v_call: TRBV5-6
d_call: TRBD2
clone_size: few
cdr3_nt: TGTGCCAGCAGCTTGGGGCTAGCGGGGGCCCCCTACGAGCAGTACTTC
cdr3_aa: CASSLGLAGAPYEQYF

j_call: TRBJ1-1
v_call: TRBV4-1
d_call: -
clone_size: once
cdr3_nt: TGCGCCAGCAGCCAACAGGGTAAGGGGACTGAAGCTTTCTTT
cdr3_aa: CASSQQGKGTEAFF

j_call: TRBJ2-7
v_call: TRBV30
d_call: TRBD1
clone_size: few
cdr3_nt: TGTGCCTGGAGTGTCTGGGGGACAGGGACGTACGAGCAGTACTTC
cdr3_aa: CAWSVWGTGTYEQYF